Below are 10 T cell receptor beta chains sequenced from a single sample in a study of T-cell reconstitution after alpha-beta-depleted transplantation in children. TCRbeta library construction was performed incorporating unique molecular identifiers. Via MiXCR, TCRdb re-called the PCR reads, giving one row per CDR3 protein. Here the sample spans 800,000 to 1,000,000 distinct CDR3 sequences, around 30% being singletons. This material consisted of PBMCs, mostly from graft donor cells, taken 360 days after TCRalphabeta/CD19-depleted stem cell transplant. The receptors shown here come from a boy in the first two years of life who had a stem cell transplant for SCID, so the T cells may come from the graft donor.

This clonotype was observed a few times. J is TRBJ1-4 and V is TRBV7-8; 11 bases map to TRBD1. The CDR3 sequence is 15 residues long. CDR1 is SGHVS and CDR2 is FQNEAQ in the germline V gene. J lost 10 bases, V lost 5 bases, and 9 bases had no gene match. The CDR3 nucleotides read TGTGCCAGCAGCCCCTCGGACAGGGGGCGGGTAAAACTGTTTTTT. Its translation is CASSPSDRGRVKLFF.

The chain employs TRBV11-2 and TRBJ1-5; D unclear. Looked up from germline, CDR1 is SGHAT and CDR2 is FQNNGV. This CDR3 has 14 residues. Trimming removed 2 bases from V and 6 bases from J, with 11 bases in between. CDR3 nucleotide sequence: TGTGCCAGCAGCTTATCGGTGGTTGGTCAGCCCCAGCATTTT. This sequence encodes CASSLSVVGQPQHF. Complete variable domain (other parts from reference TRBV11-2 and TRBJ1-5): EAGVAQSPRYKIIEKRQSVAFWCNPISGHATLYWYQQILGQGPKLLIQFQNNGVVDDSQLPKDRFSAERLKGVDSTLKIQPAKLEDSAVYLCASSLSVVGQPQHFGDGTRLSIL.

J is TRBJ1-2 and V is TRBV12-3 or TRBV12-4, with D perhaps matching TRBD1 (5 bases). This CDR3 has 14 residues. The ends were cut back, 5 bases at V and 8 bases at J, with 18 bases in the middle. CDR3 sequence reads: CASSSRTGARGYTF. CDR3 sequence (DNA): TGTGCCAGCAGTAGCCGGACCGGGGCTAGGGGCTACACCTTC.

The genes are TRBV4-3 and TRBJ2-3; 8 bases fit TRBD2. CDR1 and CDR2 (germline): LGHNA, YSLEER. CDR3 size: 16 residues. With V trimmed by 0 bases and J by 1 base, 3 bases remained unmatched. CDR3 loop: CASSQEPAGGTDTQYF. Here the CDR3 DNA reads TGCGCCAGCAGCCAAGAGCCAGCGGGGGGCACAGATACGCAGTATTTT.

The CDR3 region is CASAVGNQPQHF. The CDR3 coding sequence is TGTGCCAGCGCCGTGGGCAATCAGCCCCAGCATTTT. The chain carries TRBV12-3 or TRBV12-4 and TRBJ1-5; D not resolved. V lost 8 bases and J 2 bases, leaving 7 bases between the germline ends. CDR3 size: 12 residues.

The DNA for the CDR3 is TGTGCCAGCAGTTTACGCGGGGGGGAAGAGACCCAGTACTTC. Translation: CASSLRGGEETQYF. The chain uses TRBV12-3 or TRBV12-4 and TRBJ2-5, with 9 bases lining up with TRBD2. V dropped 2 bases and J dropped 3; count of bases not matched to a gene: 1. The CDR3 spans 14 residues.

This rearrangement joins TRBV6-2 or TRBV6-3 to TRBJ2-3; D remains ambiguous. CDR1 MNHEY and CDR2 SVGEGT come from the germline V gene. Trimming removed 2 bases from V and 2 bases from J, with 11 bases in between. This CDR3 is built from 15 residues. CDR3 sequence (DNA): TGTGCCAGCAGTTACAACCCTCCTAACACAGATACGCAGTATTTT. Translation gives CASSYNPPNTDTQYF.

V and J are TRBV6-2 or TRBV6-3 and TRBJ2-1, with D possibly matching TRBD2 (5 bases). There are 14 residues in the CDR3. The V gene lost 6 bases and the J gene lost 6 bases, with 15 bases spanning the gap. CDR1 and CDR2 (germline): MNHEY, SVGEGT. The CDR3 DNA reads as TGTGCCAGCAGGAGGGATCAGGTAGGCAATGAGCAGTTCTTC. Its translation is CASRRDQVGNEQFF.

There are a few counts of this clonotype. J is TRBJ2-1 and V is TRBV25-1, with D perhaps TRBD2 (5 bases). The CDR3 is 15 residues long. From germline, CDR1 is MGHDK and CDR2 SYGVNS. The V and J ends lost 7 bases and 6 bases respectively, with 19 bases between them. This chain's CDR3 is CASTDRGRSGNEQFF. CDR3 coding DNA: TGTGCCAGCACTGACCGGGGTCGCTCGGGCAATGAGCAGTTCTTC.

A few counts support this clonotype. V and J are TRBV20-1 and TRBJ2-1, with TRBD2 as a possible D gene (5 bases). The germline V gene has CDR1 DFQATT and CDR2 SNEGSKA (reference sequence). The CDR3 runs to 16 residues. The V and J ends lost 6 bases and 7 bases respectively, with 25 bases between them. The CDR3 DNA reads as TGCAGTGCAAAGGACGGAGGTGGGCCCCTTGGGAATGAGCAGTTCTTC. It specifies CSAKDGGGPLGNEQFF.